Below, 16 T cell receptor beta chains from the same sample are listed, as sequenced in a study of human T cells and chemical hapten exposure. TCRdb ran MiXCR on the RACE reads and lists one entry per CDR3 protein. This sample has around 380,000 distinct CDR3 sequences, with 4.8% found just once. Stated time point: patch test 1, 2 weeks after DPC sensitization. Treatment defined: therapeutic diphenylcyclopropenone sensitization with weekly scalp DPC. Sequenced material: whole blood, taken in connection with sensitization to the hapten diphenylcyclopropenone (DPC). Receptors were obtained from a woman between 45 and 60 years old with alopecia areata. Some clones in this sample may be carry-over from other donors' samples.

This clonotype was found many times. The chain recombines TRBV7-7 with TRBJ2-5; D is perhaps TRBD1 or TRBD2 (5 bases each). Trimming removed 4 bases at V and 4 bases at J, with 22 bases between. Germline assignment: CDR1 SSHAT and CDR2 FNYEAQ (reference sequence). This CDR3 is 17 amino acids long. The CDR3 loop is CASSYWPAGSPLETQYF. CDR3 coding DNA: TGTGCCAGCAGCTATTGGCCGGCAGGGAGTCCCTTAGAGACCCAGTACTTC.

A word on this clonotype: At one of its ends the junction is not consistent with the germline gene, which may arise from a read error. The chain is built from TRBV4-1 and TRBJ2-7, with TRBD2 matching 13 bases. CDR3 length: 15 residues. Germline-derived CDR1 and CDR2 are MGHRA and YSYEKL. In nucleotides, the CDR3 is TGCGCCAGCAGCCTTAGACTAGCGGGGGGACAGGAGCTGTACTTC. It codes for CASSLRLAGGQELYF.

This clonotype appeared many times. The CDR3 region has the DNA TGTGCCAGCAGTTTTAGACAGGGGTCCCACGAGCAGTACTTC. This gives the protein CASSFRQGSHEQYF. This chain joins TRBV12-3 or TRBV12-4 and TRBJ2-7, with 8 nucleotides matching TRBD1. This CDR3 is 14 amino acids long. V was clipped by 3 bases and J by 5 bases; unmatched bases: 6.

This clonotype was observed at least ten times. This sequence joins TRBV28 and TRBJ1-2, with D perhaps TRBD1 (5 bases). The ends were cut back, 5 bases at V and 2 bases at J, with 15 bases in the middle. The CDR3 is 15 amino acids. Germline assignment: CDR1 MDHEN and CDR2 SYDVKM. The CDR3 loop is CASSREGLQNYGYTF. CDR3 sequence (DNA): TGTGCCAGCAGTCGTGAGGGACTCCAAAACTATGGCTACACCTTC.

The J gene is TRBJ1-3, the V gene TRBV15, with D unresolved. The CDR3 has 15 amino acids. Trimming removed 0 bases at V and 2 bases at J, with 8 bases between. The germline V gene has CDR1 LNHNV and CDR2 YYDKDF (reference sequence). Here the CDR3 DNA reads TGTGCCACCAGCAGAGATGGAGGGCCTGGAAACACCATATATTTT. It specifies CATSRDGGPGNTIYF.

This chain joins TRBV7-2 and TRBJ2-5, with D possibly matching TRBD2 (5 bases). Between the trimmed V and J ends, which lost 2 bases and 1 base, there was a span of 11 bases. CDR3 length equals 15 residues. Germline CDR1 reads SGHTA; CDR2 reads FQGNSA. Here the CDR3 reads CASSLFGVAQETQYF. CDR3 coding DNA: TGTGCCAGCAGCTTATTCGGGGTTGCCCAAGAGACCCAGTACTTC.

The table lists this clonotype with many counts. The chain joins TRBV7-6 to TRBJ2-2; D may match TRBD1 or TRBD2 (5 bases each). This CDR3 contains 17 residues. V was shortened by 0 bases and J by 1 base, with 12 bases between the two germline ends. Per germline, CDR1 SGHVS and CDR2 FNYEAQ. CDR3 region: CASSLAREGRNTGELFF. The CDR3 coding sequence is TGTGCCAGCAGCTTAGCAAGAGAGGGACGGAACACCGGGGAGCTGTTTTTT.

In this sample, this clonotype turned up many times. V and J are TRBV3-1 and TRBJ1-6; unclear D gene. V lost 1 base and J lost 6, with 13 bases in between. This CDR3 is built from 16 residues. Looked up from germline, CDR1 is LGHDT and CDR2 is YNNKEL (reference sequence). DNA of the CDR3: TGTGCCAGCAGCCAAGTGTCAGGCGGGTCTAATTCACCCCTCCACTTT. It is translated as CASSQVSGGSNSPLHF. Complete variable domain (other parts from reference TRBV3-1 and TRBJ1-6): DTAVSQTPKYLVTQMGNDKSIKCEQNLGHDTMYWYKQDSKKFLKIMFSYNNKELIINETVPNRFSPKSPDKAHLNLHINSLELGDSAVYFCASSQVSGGSNSPLHFGNGTRLTVT.

This clonotype was seen repeatedly, ten times or more. V is TRBV13 and J is TRBJ1-1; perhaps TRBD1 as D (6 bases). Trimming shortened V by 2 bases and J by 3 bases, and 10 bases separated the two germline ends. Germline loops: CDR1 PRHDT, CDR2 FYEKMQ (reference sequence). The CDR3 consists of 14 residues. CDR3 in amino acids: CASSLTGMDTEAFF. DNA of the CDR3: TGTGCCAGCAGCTTAACAGGGATGGACACTGAAGCTTTCTTT.

Ten or more counts support this clonotype. The V gene is TRBV6-5, the J gene TRBJ2-7; 7 bases agree with TRBD1. Germline CDR1 is MNHEY and CDR2 is SVGAGI. V shed 0 bases and J 2 bases; nucleotides not matched to a gene: 7. This CDR3 contains 16 residues. CDR3 DNA sequence: TGTGCCAGCAGTTACTCGGCAGGGGGAAACACCTACGAGCAGTACTTC. The encoded protein is CASSYSAGGNTYEQYF.

At least ten counts were recorded for this clonotype. The chain uses TRBV28 and TRBJ1-5, with D hard to call. This CDR3 region has 13 residues. Germline V gene data show CDR1 as MDHEN and CDR2 as SYDVKM. The V and J ends lost 6 bases and 4 bases respectively, with 10 bases between them. DNA for the CDR3: TGTGCCAGCAGCCCTAACCCTAATCAGCCCCAGCATTTT. The encoded protein is CASSPNPNQPQHF.

This clonotype was seen at least ten times. V gene TRBV29-1 combines with J gene TRBJ2-7; 7 bases align to TRBD1. Unmatched junction bases numbered 5, after V lost 5 bases and J lost 4 bases. This CDR3 has 12 amino acids. CDR1 is SQVTM, CDR2 ANQGSEA, per germline. The CDR3 sequence is CSVSTGQYEQYF. The CDR3 DNA sequence: TGCAGCGTTTCGACAGGGCAGTACGAGCAGTACTTC.

This clonotype was picked up many times. The chain recombines TRBV10-3 with TRBJ1-1; tentatively, D is TRBD1 (6 bases). This CDR3 is 16 amino acids long. V shed 3 bases and J shed 0 bases, with 14 bases lying between them. The germline gives CDR1 ENHRY, CDR2 SYGVKD. The CDR3 here is CAISESTGNMNTEAFF. The CDR3 DNA follows: TGTGCCATCAGTGAATCTACAGGGAATATGAACACTGAAGCTTTCTTT.

This clonotype was counted between two and nine times. The chain links TRBV6-5 to TRBJ2-3, with D possibly TRBD2 on 6 matching bases. Germline V gives CDR1 MNHEY, CDR2 SVGAGI. The CDR3 totals 16 residues. With 4 bases removed from V and 0 bases from J, the gap between germline ends came to 14 bases. CDR3 nucleotide sequence: TGTGCCAGCAGTTCACACCGGGACTTAAGCACAGATACGCAGTATTTT. This codes for CASSSHRDLSTDTQYF.

This clonotype was observed at least ten times. The CDR3, as DNA: TGTGCCAGCAGTTTGCGTCTAGCGGGGCGGTACAATGAGCAGTTCTTC. Protein product: CASSLRLAGRYNEQFF. The chain recombines TRBV12-3 or TRBV12-4 with TRBJ2-1, with 9 bases aligning to TRBD2. The CDR3 is made up of 16 amino acids. The V segment lost 3 bases and the J segment 4 bases; nucleotides outside the gene matches: 7.

The chain joins TRBV14 to TRBJ1-1; D call uncertain. Trimming stripped 1 base from V and 2 bases from J, with 11 bases between. Per the germline V gene, CDR1 is SGHDN and CDR2 is FVKESK. This CDR3 is built from 15 residues. The CDR3 region is CASSQARVSNTEAFF. In DNA, the CDR3 is TGTGCCAGCAGCCAAGCACGGGTCTCAAACACTGAAGCTTTCTTT.